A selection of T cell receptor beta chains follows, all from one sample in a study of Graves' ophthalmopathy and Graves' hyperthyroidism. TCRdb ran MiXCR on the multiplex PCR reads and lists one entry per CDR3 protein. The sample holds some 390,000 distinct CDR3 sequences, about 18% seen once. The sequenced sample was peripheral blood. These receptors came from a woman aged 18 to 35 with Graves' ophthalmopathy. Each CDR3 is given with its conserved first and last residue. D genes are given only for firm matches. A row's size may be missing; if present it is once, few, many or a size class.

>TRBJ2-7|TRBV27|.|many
TGTGCCACCGCGGAATCGACACCCGCCTACGAGCAGTACTTC
CATAESTPAYEQYF
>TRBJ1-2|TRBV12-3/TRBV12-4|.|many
TGTGCCAGCAGTTCCGAGACCGACTACTATGGCTACACCTTC
CASSSETDYYGYTF
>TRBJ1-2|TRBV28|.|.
TGTGCCAGCGGCCTGGCCCTGGGACCGTCGCATGGCTACACCTTC
CASGLALGPSHGYTF
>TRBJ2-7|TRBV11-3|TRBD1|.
TGTGCCAGCAGCTCCGCAGGGGGCGACCACGAGCAGTACTTC
CASSSAGGDHEQYF
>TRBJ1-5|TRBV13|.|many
TGTGCCAGCAGCCGAAAGACAGCGATCAACGACCCATATAGCAATCAGCCCCAGCATTTT
CASSRKTAINDPYSNQPQHF
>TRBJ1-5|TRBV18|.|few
TGTGCCAGCTCCCGGGACCCCAATCAGCCCCAGCATTTT
CASSRDPNQPQHF
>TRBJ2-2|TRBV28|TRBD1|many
TGTGCCAGTAGGACAGGTGCTTTGAGGTTCGCGAACACCGGGGAGCTGTTTTTT
CASRTGALRFANTGELFF
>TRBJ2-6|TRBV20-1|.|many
TGCAGTGCTAGAGGGGGCTCTGGGGCCAACGTCCTGACTTTC
CSARGGSGANVLTF
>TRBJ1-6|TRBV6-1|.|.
TGTGCCAGCAGTGTGTCCATAACGGGTTCACCCCTCCACTTT
CASSVSITGSPLHF
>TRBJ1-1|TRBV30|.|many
TGTGCCTGGAGTGTAGATCGACGGCTTGAAGCTCTCTTT
CAWSVDRRLEALF
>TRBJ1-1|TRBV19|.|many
TGTGCCAGTAGCTGGATGGGCCCATCCATGAACACTGAAGCTTTCTTT
CASSWMGPSMNTEAFF
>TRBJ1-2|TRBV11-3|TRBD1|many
TGTGCCAGCAGCTTAGAGGCGACAGGGACGGACTATGGCTACACCTTC
CASSLEATGTDYGYTF
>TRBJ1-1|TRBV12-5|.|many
TGTGCTAGTGGTTTGCCCACCCGGAGGAGCACTGAAGCTTTCTTT
CASGLPTRRSTEAFF